This TCR beta chain was observed in a study of T cells in Graves' hyperthyroidism and ophthalmopathy. This clonotype turned up a few times. The CDR3 consists of 21 residues. Germline V lookup: CDR1 SGHAT, CDR2 FQNNGV. V gave up 1 base and J gave up 5 bases; unmatched junction bases: 21. The CDR3 regions of TCR beta were amplified from RNA transcripts. With the HTBI primer set, the TCR CDR3 went through a first round of RT-PCR. TCRdb passed the multiplex PCR reads through MiXCR, listing each CDR3 protein once. Here the sample spans more than 300,000 distinct CDR3 sequences, 15% to 20% being singletons. The origin of this receptor is a woman aged 25-40 years with Graves' hyperthyroidism that later progressed to Graves' ophthalmopathy. Sequenced material: blood. The chain has TRBV11-2 and TRBJ2-5; 11 bases match TRBD2. CDR3 nucleotides: TGTGCCAGCAGCTTAGTTCTTAGGTCCACGAGACTAGCGGGGAGTATGGAGACCCAGTACTTC. It translates to CASSLVLRSTRLAGSMETQYF.